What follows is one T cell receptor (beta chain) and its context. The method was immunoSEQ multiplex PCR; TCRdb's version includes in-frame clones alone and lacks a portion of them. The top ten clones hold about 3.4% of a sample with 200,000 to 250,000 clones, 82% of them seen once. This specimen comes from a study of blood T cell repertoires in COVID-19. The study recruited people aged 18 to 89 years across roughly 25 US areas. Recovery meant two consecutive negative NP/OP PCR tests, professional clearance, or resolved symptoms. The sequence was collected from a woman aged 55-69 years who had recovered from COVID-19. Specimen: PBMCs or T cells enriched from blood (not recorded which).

CDR3 protein: CASSYLGTKRYGYTF. Here the CDR3 DNA reads TGTGCCAGCAGTTATTTGGGGACAAAACGCTATGGCTACACCTTC. J is TRBJ1-2 and V is TRBV6-5; a weak D match, TRBD1 (6 bases). Germline V lookup: CDR1 MNHEY, CDR2 SVGAGI. This CDR3 comprises 15 residues. Between the trimmed V and J ends, which lost 3 bases and 4 bases, there was a span of 15 bases.